The T cell receptor beta chain under discussion was sequenced for a study of blood T cell repertoires in COVID-19. Turning to the study itself: The United States, Italy and Spain supplied acute and convalescent COVID-19 samples. In each case, the material was cDNA or gDNA derived from T cells, B-cell-depleted T cells, or PBMCs.

Study processing details: Using reference gene primer amplification, nucleated cell counts were estimated. Sequencing was performed with immunoSEQ multiplex PCR; in TCRdb, only in-frame clones are kept and a portion is missing. V and J calls and clone size come straight from that table; D and trimming were deduced from the DNA. Of some 250,000 clones in the sample, approximately 85% were seen once. Looked up from germline, CDR1 is WSHSY and CDR2 is SAAADI. The V and J ends lost 3 bases and 2 bases, in that order; junction bases with no gene match: 6. The CDR3 is made up of 18 amino acids. The TCR was taken from a human donor in a cohort sampled during active COVID-19. Sample: peripheral blood. The J gene is TRBJ2-6, the V gene TRBV10-2; TRBD1 agrees at 11 bases. The CDR3 here is CASSEADRGLTGANVLTF. CDR3 bases: TGCGCCAGCAGTGAAGCGGACAGGGGGCTAACTGGGGCCAACGTCCTGACTTTC.